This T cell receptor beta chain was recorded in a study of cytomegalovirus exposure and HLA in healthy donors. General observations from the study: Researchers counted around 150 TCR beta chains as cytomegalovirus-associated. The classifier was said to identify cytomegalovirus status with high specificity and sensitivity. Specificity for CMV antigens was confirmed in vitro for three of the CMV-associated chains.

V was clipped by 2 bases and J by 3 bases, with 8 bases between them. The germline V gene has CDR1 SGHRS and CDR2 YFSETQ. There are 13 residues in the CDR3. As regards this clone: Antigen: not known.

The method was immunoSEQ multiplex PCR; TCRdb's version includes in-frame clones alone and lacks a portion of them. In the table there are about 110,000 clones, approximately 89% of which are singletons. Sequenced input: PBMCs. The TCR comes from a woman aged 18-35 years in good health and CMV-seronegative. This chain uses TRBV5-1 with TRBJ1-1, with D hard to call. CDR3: CASSFRSDTEAFF. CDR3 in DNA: TGCGCCAGCAGCTTCCGTTCGGACACTGAAGCTTTCTTT.